A selection of T cell receptor beta chains follows, all from one sample in a study of vaccination effects on CD4 cells after COVID-19. Generated by immunoSEQ multiplex PCR, the TCRdb table keeps only in-frame clones and is missing some. The sample shows tens of thousands of clones, 60% to 80% of them seen only once. These receptors' targets are unknown. The sample consisted of CD4+ T cells from PBMCs cultured with HCoV-OC43 spike peptides, taken before COVID-19 vaccination. The receptors stem from a human donor who received a COVID-19 vaccine. CDR3s include the opening cysteine and the closing phenylalanine or tryptophan. The D gene is left open where the match is weak. Not every row has a clone size; where given, it reads once, few, many or a size class.

J gene,V gene,clone size,D gene,CDR3 DNA,CDR3 protein
TRBJ2-4,TRBV5-1,NA,NA,TGCGCCAGCAGCTTGTCTTTAGGGGCAGGGACCAAAAACATTCAGTACTTC,CASSLSLGAGTKNIQYF
TRBJ2-3,TRBV14,once,TRBD2,TGTGCCAGCAGCTTGATCGGGGGGGCTTTCACAGATACGCAGTATTTT,CASSLIGGAFTDTQYF
TRBJ1-2,TRBV10-3,once,NA,TGTGCCATCAGTGGGGGGGGAATCGGCTACACCTTC,CAISGGGIGYTF
TRBJ2-3,TRBV10-1,NA,TRBD1,TGCGCCAGCAGTGATACTGGACAGGTACCAGATACGCAGTATTTT,CASSDTGQVPDTQYF
TRBJ1-1,TRBV14,NA,NA,TGTGCCAGCAGCGGCGCCCTTGGGACTGAAGCTTTCTTT,CASSGALGTEAFF
TRBJ1-5,TRBV6-2/TRBV6-3,NA,NA,TGTGCCAGCAGTAACGGGGTGAGCAATCAGCCCCAGCATTTT,CASSNGVSNQPQHF
TRBJ1-2,TRBV7-2,NA,NA,TGTGCCAGCAGCTTAGTTACCGAAGGCTACACCTTC,CASSLVTEGYTF
TRBJ2-3,TRBV7-2,NA,TRBD1,TGTGCCAGCAGCTCCCCCCAGGGGGCATCTGTTCGTGCAGATACGCAGTATTTT,CASSSPQGASVRADTQYF
TRBJ2-3,TRBV6-5,NA,NA,TGTGCCAGCAGTTACTGGGGGCGTCCAGATACGCAGTATTTT,CASSYWGRPDTQYF
TRBJ1-4,TRBV24-1,NA,NA,TGTGCCACCAGTGATTTTAACCGGGGAGGAAAACTGTTTTTT,CATSDFNRGGKLFF
TRBJ2-2,TRBV19,few,TRBD2,TGTGCCAGTAGTATTGGACATCCCGGGACTAGCGGACCCCGGAGCACCGGGGAGCTGTTTTTT,CASSIGHPGTSGPRSTGELFF
TRBJ2-3,TRBV2,NA,TRBD2,TGTGCCAGCAGTGAAGGATTACTAGCGGGGGTAACAGATACGCAGTATTTT,CASSEGLLAGVTDTQYF
TRBJ2-5,TRBV12-3/TRBV12-4,NA,NA,TGTGCCAGCAGTTTCGGGGGGCAGGAGACCCAGTACTTC,CASSFGGQETQYF
TRBJ1-1,TRBV7-9,once,NA,TGTGCCAGCAGCCTAGGGACGGGGGGTTACGCTGAAGCTTTCTTT,CASSLGTGGYAEAFF
TRBJ1-3,TRBV19,few,TRBD1,TGTGCCAGTAGTCTTCGGACAGGGCCCATTGGAAACACCATATATTTT,CASSLRTGPIGNTIYF
TRBJ2-3,TRBV6-5,once,NA,TGTGCCAGCACCCAACGCGGCCATAAAGATACGCAGTATTTT,CASTQRGHKDTQYF
TRBJ2-3,TRBV4-1,NA,NA,TGCGCCAGCAGTCTACTAACACGGGGGTACACAGATACGCAGTATTTT,CASSLLTRGYTDTQYF
TRBJ2-5,TRBV5-1,NA,NA,TGCGCCAGCAGCTTACCAGGCGGAGAGACCCAGTACTTC,CASSLPGGETQYF
TRBJ1-4,TRBV2,NA,NA,TGTGCCAGCAGTGAACAGGGATTTGACGAAAAACTGTTTTTT,CASSEQGFDEKLFF
TRBJ1-3,TRBV5-5,NA,NA,TGTGCCAGCAGCTCGCACGGGGGCCTGGGAAACACCATATATTTT,CASSSHGGLGNTIYF
TRBJ1-1,TRBV4-1,NA,TRBD1,TGCGCCAGCAGCCAAGCTGACAGGGTGAACACTGAAGCTTTCTTT,CASSQADRVNTEAFF
TRBJ2-3,TRBV12-5,NA,NA,TGTGCTAGTACCGTTAGAACAGATACGCAGTATTTT,CASTVRTDTQYF
TRBJ2-3,TRBV21-1,NA,NA,TGTGCCAGACGACTAGCGGGGGGCCTTCGAACAGATACGCAGTATTTT,CARRLAGGLRTDTQYF
TRBJ1-1,TRBV19,few,TRBD1,TGTGCCAGTAGTCTCCTCGGGACAGGGAACACTGAAGCTTTCTTT,CASSLLGTGNTEAFF
TRBJ2-3,TRBV7-2,NA,TRBD2,TGTGCCAGCAGCGGGACTAGCGGGGGCACAGATACGCAGTATTTT,CASSGTSGGTDTQYF
TRBJ2-5,TRBV5-1,NA,NA,TGCGCCAGCAGCTTCCTGGGGATGGGAGAGACCCAGTACTTC,CASSFLGMGETQYF
TRBJ2-2,TRBV7-3,NA,NA,TGTGCCAGCAGTTCCCTTCCTACGAACACCGGGGAGCTGTTTTTT,CASSSLPTNTGELFF
TRBJ2-3,TRBV4-1,NA,TRBD1,TGCGCCAGCAGCCAGGGCCAGGGGGCTAGCACAGATACGCAGTATTTT,CASSQGQGASTDTQYF
TRBJ2-4,TRBV5-1,NA,NA,TGCGCCAGCAGCTTGCAACCAACCGGCCCAGAGGGTCAGTACTTC,CASSLQPTGPEGQYF
TRBJ2-5,TRBV14,NA,NA,TGTGCCAGCAGCCAAGATATGGGAGAGACCCAGTACTTC,CASSQDMGETQYF
TRBJ1-2,TRBV2,NA,TRBD1,TGTGCCAGCAGTGAAGCCCGGACAGGACCGAAAGCTAACTATGGCTACACCTTC,CASSEARTGPKANYGYTF
TRBJ1-5,TRBV4-1,few,TRBD1,TGCGCCAGCAGCCAAGCTCCGGGACAGGGATATAGCAATCAGCCCCAGCATTTT,CASSQAPGQGYSNQPQHF
TRBJ2-1,TRBV28,NA,TRBD2,TGTGCCAGCAGCCTGCTTAGCGGGGGGGCCAGCAATGAGCAGTTCTTC,CASSLLSGGASNEQFF
TRBJ1-2,TRBV19,NA,TRBD1,TGTGCCAGTAGCGACAGGGGAGCAGCTAACTATGGCTACACCTTC,CASSDRGAANYGYTF
TRBJ1-4,TRBV4-1,NA,NA,TGCGCCAGCAGCCAACCTCAGGGAACGGGTAATGAAAAACTGTTTTTT,CASSQPQGTGNEKLFF
TRBJ1-4,TRBV18,NA,NA,TGTGCCAGCTCACCATTGGCAGGTTCTAATGAAAAACTGTTTTTT,CASSPLAGSNEKLFF
TRBJ2-2,TRBV23-1,NA,NA,TGCGCCAGCAGTCAAGGGGACTGGGCGAACACCGGGGAGCTGTTTTTT,CASSQGDWANTGELFF
TRBJ2-5,TRBV15,NA,NA,TGTGCCACCAGCAGAGCGCAGGGATGGTCCCAAGAGACCCAGTACTTC,CATSRAQGWSQETQYF
TRBJ2-3,TRBV5-1,NA,NA,TGCGCCAGCAGCTTACAGGGCACAGATACGCAGTATTTT,CASSLQGTDTQYF
TRBJ1-6,TRBV6-1,NA,NA,TGTGCCAGCAGTGAAGGTTTAGGACGGTCCAATTCACCCCTCCACTTT,CASSEGLGRSNSPLHF
TRBJ1-2,TRBV12-3/TRBV12-4,NA,NA,TGTGCCAGCAGTCAACGACTATATGGCTACACCTTC,CASSQRLYGYTF
TRBJ1-2,TRBV19,NA,TRBD1,TGTGCCAGTAGTAGGACAGGCAACTATGGCTACACCTTC,CASSRTGNYGYTF
TRBJ1-1,TRBV15,NA,NA,TGTGCCACCAGCAGCCCCCTGGGGGGCACGAACACTGAAGCTTTCTTT,CATSSPLGGTNTEAFF
TRBJ1-5,TRBV7-9,NA,TRBD1,TGTGCCAGCAGTCCGATTGGGACAGATCATCAGCCCCAGCATTTT,CASSPIGTDHQPQHF
TRBJ2-1,TRBV6-5,NA,NA,TGTGCCAGCAGTTTTGGCCCGGCCCGCCTCATGAGTGAGCAGTTCTTC,CASSFGPARLMSEQFF
TRBJ2-2,TRBV3-1/TRBV3-2,NA,NA,TGTGCCAGCAGCCAAGCGGGGAACACCGGGGAGCTGTTTTTT,CASSQAGNTGELFF
TRBJ1-2,TRBV5-1,once,NA,TGCGCCAGCAGCGAAACGCGAGAGTTCCTTAGCCGATACACCTTC,CASSETREFLSRYTF
TRBJ1-2,TRBV4-1,few,TRBD1,TGCGCCAGCAGCCAAACAGGGGCGGAAGGCTATGGCTACACCTTC,CASSQTGAEGYGYTF
TRBJ1-4,TRBV9,NA,NA,TGTGCCAGCAGCCTACAGGGTGGTAATGAAAAACTGTTTTTT,CASSLQGGNEKLFF
TRBJ1-4,TRBV6-2/TRBV6-3,NA,NA,TGTGCCAGCAGTTACCCAGACTTAAAGGGGAATGAAAAACTGTTTTTT,CASSYPDLKGNEKLFF
TRBJ1-6,TRBV11-2,NA,NA,TGTGCCAGCAGCTTAGATAGCAGGGTTGATTCACCCCTCCACTTT,CASSLDSRVDSPLHF
TRBJ2-4,TRBV2,NA,NA,TGTGCCAGCAGTCCCGAGTCCCTAGCCAAAAACATTCAGTACTTC,CASSPESLAKNIQYF
TRBJ1-1,TRBV6-5,NA,NA,TGTGCCAGCTCAATGAACATGGAAACTGAAGCTTTCTTT,CASSMNMETEAFF
TRBJ2-3,TRBV19,few,NA,TGTGCCAGTAGTTCCATTGATTCCCCCGGCACAGATACGCAGTATTTT,CASSSIDSPGTDTQYF
TRBJ1-1,TRBV5-1,NA,TRBD1,TGCGCCAGCAGTTTGCCCGGGACAGGGGGCACTGAAGCTTTCTTT,CASSLPGTGGTEAFF